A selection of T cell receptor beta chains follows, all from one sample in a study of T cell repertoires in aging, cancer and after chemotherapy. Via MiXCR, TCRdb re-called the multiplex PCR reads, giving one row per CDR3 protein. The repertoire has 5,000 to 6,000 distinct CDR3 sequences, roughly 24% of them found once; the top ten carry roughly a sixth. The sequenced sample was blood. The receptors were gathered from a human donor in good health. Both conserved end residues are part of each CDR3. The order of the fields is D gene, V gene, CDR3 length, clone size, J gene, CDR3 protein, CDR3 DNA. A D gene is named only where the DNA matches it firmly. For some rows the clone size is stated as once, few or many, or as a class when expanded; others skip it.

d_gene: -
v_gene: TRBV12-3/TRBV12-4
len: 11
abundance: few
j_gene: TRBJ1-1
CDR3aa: CASSPGSEAFF
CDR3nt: TGTGCCAGCAGTCCAGGGTCTGAAGCTTTCTTT

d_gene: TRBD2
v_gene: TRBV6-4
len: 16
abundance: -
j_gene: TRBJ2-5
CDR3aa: CASSLTSGSGSETQYF
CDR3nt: TGTGCCAGTAGCCTGACTAGCGGGAGCGGGTCAGAAACCCAGTACTTC

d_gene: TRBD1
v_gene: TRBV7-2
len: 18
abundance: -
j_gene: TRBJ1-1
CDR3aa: CASSLVGLGTGMNTEAFF
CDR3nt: TGTGCCAGCAGCTTAGTCGGGTTGGGGACAGGGATGAACACTGAAGCTTTCTTT

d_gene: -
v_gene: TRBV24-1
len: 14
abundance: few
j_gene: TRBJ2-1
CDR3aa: CATSDLRGNNEQFF
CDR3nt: TGTGCCACCAGTGATTTGCGGGGGAACAATGAGCAGTTCTTC

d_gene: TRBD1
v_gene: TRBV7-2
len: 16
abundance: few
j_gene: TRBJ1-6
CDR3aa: CASSLLQTGGNSPLHF
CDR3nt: TGTGCCAGCAGCTTACTCCAGACAGGGGGTAATTCACCCCTCCACTTT

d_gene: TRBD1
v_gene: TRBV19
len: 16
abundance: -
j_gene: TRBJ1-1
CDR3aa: CASSGDRGFMNTEAFF
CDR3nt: TGTGCCAGTAGCGGGGACAGGGGCTTCATGAACACTGAAGCTTTCTTT

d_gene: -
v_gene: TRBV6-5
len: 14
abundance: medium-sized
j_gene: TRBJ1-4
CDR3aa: CASRYWQLNEKLFF
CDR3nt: TGTGCCAGCAGGTATTGGCAGTTGAATGAAAAACTGTTTTTT

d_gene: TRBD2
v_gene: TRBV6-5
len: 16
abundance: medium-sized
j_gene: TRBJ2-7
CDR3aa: CASSYSSTSGTYEQYF
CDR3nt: TGTGCCAGCAGTTACTCCAGCACTAGCGGAACCTACGAGCAGTACTTC

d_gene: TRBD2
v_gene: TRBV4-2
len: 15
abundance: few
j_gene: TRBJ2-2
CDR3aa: CASSHGGGRTGELFF
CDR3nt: TGTGCCAGCAGCCACGGCGGGGGGAGAACCGGGGAGCTGTTTTTT

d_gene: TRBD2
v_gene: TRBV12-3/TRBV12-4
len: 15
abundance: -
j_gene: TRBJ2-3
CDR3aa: CASRTSGRATDTQYF
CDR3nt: TGTGCCAGCAGGACTAGCGGACGGGCGACAGATACGCAGTATTTT

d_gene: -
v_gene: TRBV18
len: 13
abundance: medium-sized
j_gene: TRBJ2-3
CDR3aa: CASSLRTTDTQYF
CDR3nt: TGTGCCAGCTCACTCAGGACCACAGATACGCAGTATTTT

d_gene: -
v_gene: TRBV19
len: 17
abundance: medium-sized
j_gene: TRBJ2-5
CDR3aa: CASRGSHSLFLQETQYF
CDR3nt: TGTGCCAGTAGAGGGTCCCACAGCCTATTTTTACAAGAGACCCAGTACTTC

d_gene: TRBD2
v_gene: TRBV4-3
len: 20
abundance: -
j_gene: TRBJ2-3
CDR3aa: CASSPLAGGPGWNGTDTQYF
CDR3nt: TGCGCCAGCAGCCCGTTAGCGGGAGGGCCGGGATGGAATGGAACAGATACGCAGTATTTT

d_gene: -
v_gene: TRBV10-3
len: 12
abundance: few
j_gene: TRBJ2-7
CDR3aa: CAIGTDEYEQYF
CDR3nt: TGTGCCATCGGGACGGACGAATACGAGCAGTACTTC

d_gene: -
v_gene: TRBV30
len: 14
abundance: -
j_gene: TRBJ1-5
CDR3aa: CAWSMTQSYQPQHF
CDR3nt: TGTGCCTGGAGTATGACGCAGTCTTATCAGCCCCAGCATTTT

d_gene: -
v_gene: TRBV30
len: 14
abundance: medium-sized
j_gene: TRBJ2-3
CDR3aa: CALPAGSSTDTQYF
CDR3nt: TGTGCCCTCCCGGCAGGGAGCTCCACAGATACGCAGTATTTT

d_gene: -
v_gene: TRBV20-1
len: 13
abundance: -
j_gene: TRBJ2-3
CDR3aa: CSALLGLTDTQYF
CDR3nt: TGCAGTGCCCTCCTCGGACTCACAGATACGCAGTATTTT

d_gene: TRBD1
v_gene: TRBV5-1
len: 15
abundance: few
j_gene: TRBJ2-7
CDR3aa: CASSHRDRASYEQYF
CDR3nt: TGCGCCAGCAGCCACCGGGACAGGGCCTCCTACGAGCAGTACTTC

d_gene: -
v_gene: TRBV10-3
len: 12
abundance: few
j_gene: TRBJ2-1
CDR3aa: CAIRPPGVEQFF
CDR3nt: TGTGCCATCAGGCCCCCCGGGGTTGAGCAGTTCTTC

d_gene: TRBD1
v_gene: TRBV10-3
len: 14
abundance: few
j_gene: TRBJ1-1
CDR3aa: CANSGTGLNTEAFF
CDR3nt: TGTGCCAACTCCGGGACAGGGTTGAACACTGAAGCTTTCTTT

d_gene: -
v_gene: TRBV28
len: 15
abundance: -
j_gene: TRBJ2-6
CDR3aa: CASSFEVSGANVLTF
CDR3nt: TGTGCCAGCAGTTTTGAGGTCTCTGGGGCCAACGTCCTGACTTTC

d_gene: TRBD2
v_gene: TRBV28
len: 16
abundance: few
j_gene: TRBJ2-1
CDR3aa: CASSGLAGNVDNEQFF
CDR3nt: TGTGCCAGCAGTGGACTAGCGGGAAACGTCGACAATGAGCAGTTCTTC

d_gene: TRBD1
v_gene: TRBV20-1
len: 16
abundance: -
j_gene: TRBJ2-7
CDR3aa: CSARSAQGELTYEQYF
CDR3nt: TGCAGTGCTAGATCCGCACAGGGGGAATTAACTTACGAGCAGTACTTC

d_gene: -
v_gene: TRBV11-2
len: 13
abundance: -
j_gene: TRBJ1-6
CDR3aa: CASSPGVGSPLHF
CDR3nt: TGTGCCAGCAGTCCAGGGGTGGGTTCACCCCTCCACTTT

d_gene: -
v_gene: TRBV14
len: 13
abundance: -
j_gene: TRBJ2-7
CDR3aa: CASSPRTLGEQYF
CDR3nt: TGTGCCAGCAGCCCTCGGACCCTTGGCGAGCAGTACTTC

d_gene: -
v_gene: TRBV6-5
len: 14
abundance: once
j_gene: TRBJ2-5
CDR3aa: CASSLGLIEETQYF
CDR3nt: TGTGCCAGCAGCCTGGGGCTGATAGAAGAGACCCAGTACTTC

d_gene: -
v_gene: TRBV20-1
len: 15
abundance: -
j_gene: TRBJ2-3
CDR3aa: CSAAPRQGHTDTQYF
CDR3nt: TGCAGTGCGGCCCCGAGGCAGGGGCACACAGATACGCAGTATTTT

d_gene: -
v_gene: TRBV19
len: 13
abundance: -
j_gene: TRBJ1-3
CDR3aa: CASRFSSGNTLYF
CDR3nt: TGTGCCAGTAGATTCTCCTCTGGAAACACCTTATATTTT

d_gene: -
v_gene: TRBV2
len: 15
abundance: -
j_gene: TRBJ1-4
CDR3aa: CASSVLGTGIEKLFF
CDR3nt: TGTGCCAGCAGTGTTCTAGGGACGGGTATTGAAAAACTGTTTTTT

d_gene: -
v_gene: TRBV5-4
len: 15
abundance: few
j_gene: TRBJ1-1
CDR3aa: CASRGWEVRNTEAFF
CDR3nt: TGTGCCAGCAGGGGATGGGAGGTCAGGAACACTGAAGCTTTCTTT

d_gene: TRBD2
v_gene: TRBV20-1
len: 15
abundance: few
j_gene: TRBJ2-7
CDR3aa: CSATGLAGTTYEQYF
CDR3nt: TGCAGTGCTACCGGACTAGCGGGGACTACCTACGAGCAGTACTTC

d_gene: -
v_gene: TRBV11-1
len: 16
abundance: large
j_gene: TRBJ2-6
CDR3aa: CASSLGAGSGANVLTF
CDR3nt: TGTGCCAGCAGCTTAGGAGCGGGCTCTGGGGCCAACGTCCTGACTTTC

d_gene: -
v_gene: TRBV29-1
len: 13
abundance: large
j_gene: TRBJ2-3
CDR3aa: CSVSQGSADTQYF
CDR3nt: TGCAGCGTATCACAGGGTTCCGCAGATACGCAGTATTTT

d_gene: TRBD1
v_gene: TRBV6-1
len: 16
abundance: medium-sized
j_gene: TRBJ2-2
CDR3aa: CASSPQTGGNTGELFF
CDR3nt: TGTGCCAGCAGTCCACAGACAGGGGGAAACACCGGGGAGCTGTTTTTT

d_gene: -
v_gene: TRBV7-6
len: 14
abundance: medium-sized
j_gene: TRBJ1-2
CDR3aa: CASSLEGAGYGYTF
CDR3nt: TGTGCCAGCAGCTTAGAGGGCGCAGGGTATGGCTACACCTTC

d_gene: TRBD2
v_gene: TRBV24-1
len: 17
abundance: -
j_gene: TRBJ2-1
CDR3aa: CATSVEEWGGAYNEQFF
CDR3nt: TGTGCCACCAGTGTGGAGGAGTGGGGGGGGGCCTACAATGAGCAGTTCTTC

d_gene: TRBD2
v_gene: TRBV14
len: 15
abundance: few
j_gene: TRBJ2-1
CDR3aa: CASSQSGLAGGEQFF
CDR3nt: TGTGCCAGCAGCCAGTCCGGACTAGCGGGGGGTGAGCAGTTCTTC

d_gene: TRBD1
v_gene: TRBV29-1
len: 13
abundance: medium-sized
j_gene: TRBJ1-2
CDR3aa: CSVPGQGNGGYTF
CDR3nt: TGCAGCGTCCCCGGACAGGGTAACGGTGGCTACACCTTC

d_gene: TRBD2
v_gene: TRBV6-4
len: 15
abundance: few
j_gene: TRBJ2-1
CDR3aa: CASSDSIAGGDEQFF
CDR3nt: TGTGCCAGCAGTGACTCAATAGCGGGGGGGGATGAGCAGTTCTTC

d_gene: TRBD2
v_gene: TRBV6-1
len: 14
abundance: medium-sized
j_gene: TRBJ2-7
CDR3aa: CASRNSGAPLEQYF
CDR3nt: TGTGCCAGCAGGAATAGCGGGGCCCCCCTCGAGCAGTACTTC

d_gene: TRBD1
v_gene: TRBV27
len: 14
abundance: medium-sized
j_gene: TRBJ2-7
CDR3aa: CASSLVTGPYEQYF
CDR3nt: TGTGCCAGCAGTTTGGTGACAGGGCCCTACGAGCAGTACTTC

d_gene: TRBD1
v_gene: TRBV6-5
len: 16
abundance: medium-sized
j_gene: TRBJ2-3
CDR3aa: CASRGQGAGYTDTQYF
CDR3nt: TGTGCCAGCAGGGGACAGGGGGCCGGTTACACAGATACGCAGTATTTT

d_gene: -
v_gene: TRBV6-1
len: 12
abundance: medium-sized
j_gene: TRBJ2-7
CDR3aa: CASRPSRDEQYF
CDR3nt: TGTGCCAGCAGGCCCAGTAGAGACGAGCAGTACTTC

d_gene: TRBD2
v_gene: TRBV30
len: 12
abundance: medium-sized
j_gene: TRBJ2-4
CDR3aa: CAWSSGGNIQYF
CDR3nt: TGTGCCTGGTCCTCGGGGGGAAACATTCAGTACTTC

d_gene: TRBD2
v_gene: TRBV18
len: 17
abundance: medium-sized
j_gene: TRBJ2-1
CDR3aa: CASSPPPSSGRSNEQFF
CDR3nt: TGTGCCAGCTCACCACCACCTTCTAGCGGGAGGAGCAATGAGCAGTTCTTC

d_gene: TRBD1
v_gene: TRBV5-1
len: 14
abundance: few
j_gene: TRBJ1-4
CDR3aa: CASSLFGTGEKLFF
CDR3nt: TGCGCCAGCAGCTTGTTCGGGACAGGTGAAAAACTGTTTTTT

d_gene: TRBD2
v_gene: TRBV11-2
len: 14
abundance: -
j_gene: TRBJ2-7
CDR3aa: CASSLGGGSYEQYF
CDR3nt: TGTGCCAGCAGCTTAGGGGGGGGCTCCTACGAGCAGTACTTC

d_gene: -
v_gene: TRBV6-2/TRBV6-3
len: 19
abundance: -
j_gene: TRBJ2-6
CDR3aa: CASSYQAWVGSSGANVLTF
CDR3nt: TGTGCCAGCAGTTACCAAGCATGGGTTGGTAGCTCTGGGGCCAACGTCCTGACTTTC

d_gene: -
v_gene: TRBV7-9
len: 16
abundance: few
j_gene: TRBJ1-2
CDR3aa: CASSLGGQVRNYGYTF
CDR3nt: TGTGCCAGCAGCTTAGGTGGGCAGGTCAGAAACTATGGCTACACCTTC

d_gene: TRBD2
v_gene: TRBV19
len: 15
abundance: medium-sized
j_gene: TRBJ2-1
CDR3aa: CASSPLAGGYNEQFF
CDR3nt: TGTGCCAGTAGTCCTCTAGCGGGAGGCTACAATGAGCAGTTCTTC

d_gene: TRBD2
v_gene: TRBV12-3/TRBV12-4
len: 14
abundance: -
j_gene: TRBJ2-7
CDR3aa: CASSLAGGNYEQYF
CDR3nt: TGTGCCAGCAGTTTGGCGGGAGGGAACTACGAGCAGTACTTC

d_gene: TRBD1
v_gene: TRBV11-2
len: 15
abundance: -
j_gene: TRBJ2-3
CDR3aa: CASSSVLYRGDTQYF
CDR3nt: TGTGCCAGCAGCTCCGTCCTCTACAGGGGGGATACGCAGTATTTT

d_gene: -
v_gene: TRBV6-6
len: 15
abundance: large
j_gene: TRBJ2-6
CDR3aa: CASSYRGAGANVLTF
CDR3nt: TGTGCCAGCAGTTATCGAGGGGCTGGGGCCAACGTCCTGACTTTC

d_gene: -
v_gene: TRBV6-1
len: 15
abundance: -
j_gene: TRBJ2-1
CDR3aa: CASTYGRHLYNEQFF
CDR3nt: TGTGCCAGCACCTACGGCAGGCACCTTTACAATGAGCAGTTCTTC